This T cell receptor beta chain was identified in a study of T cells in Graves' hyperthyroidism and ophthalmopathy. Regarding the study as a whole: Blood samples included most of the expanded thyroid clonotypes exceeding 0.001.

Germline assignment: CDR1 SGHTA and CDR2 FQGNSA. The CDR3 sequence is 18 residues long. With V trimmed by 3 bases and J by 2 bases, 8 bases remained unmatched. There are many counts of this clonotype. Its antigen is still unknown. Amplified TCR beta CDR3 regions derived from RNA transcripts. First-round RT-PCR targeting the TCR CDR3 was performed with the HTBI primer set. A single record per CDR3 protein comes from TCRdb applying MiXCR to the multiplex PCR reads. The sample comprises approximately 380,000 distinct CDR3 sequences, more than 12% of which are singletons, and over 25% rests with the top ten. Ophthalmopathy patients had Clinical Activity Score at least 3, NOSPECS grade at least 4, duration under 3 months. Uncontrolled infection, other autoimmune disease, pregnancy or lactation barred patients from enrollment.

The chain uses TRBV7-2 and TRBJ2-3, with TRBD2 identical over 13 bases. The sequence came from a man between 45 and 60 years old with Graves' ophthalmopathy. Input material: blood. The CDR3 region has the DNA TGTGCCAGCAGCTTCCCGGGACTAGCGGGACCTCACACAGATACGCAGTATTTT. Its translation is CASSFPGLAGPHTDTQYF. The full variable domain, rest sourced from reference TRBV7-2 and TRBJ2-3, is GAGVSQSPSNKVTEKGKDVELRCDPISGHTALYWYRQSLGQGLEFLIYFQGNSAPDKSGLPSDRFSAERTGGSVSTLTIQRTQQEDSAVYLCASSFPGLAGPHTDTQYFGPGTRLTVL.